The TCR beta chain described here comes from a study of blood T cells in healthy people across ages. A second about 7 to 12 cycle PCR used barcoded and J-beta primers. Using its own MiXCR run on the 5' RACE reads, TCRdb lists one record per CDR3 protein. This table has about 1.8 million distinct CDR3 sequences, roughly 49% appearing once. CDR1 SEHNR and CDR2 FQNEAQ come from the germline V gene (reference sequence). The CDR3 is made up of 15 amino acids. Trimming took 5 bases from V and 3 from J, leaving 16 bases between them. The chain uses TRBV7-9 and TRBJ2-5; D tentatively reads TRBD1 or TRBD2 (5 bases each). This receptor was obtained from a woman aged 40 to 50 in good health. The sequenced material came from blood. CDR3 loop: CASSDRRGEEETQYF. CDR3 coding DNA: TGTGCCAGCAGCGACCGAAGGGGAGAGGAAGAGACCCAGTACTTC.